This record covers a single T cell receptor (beta chain). Its binding antigen is unknown. No base-level quality is on record; no much larger clone is a single base apart. The CDR1 and CDR2 encoded by the germline V gene (reference sequence) are LNHDA and SQIVND. The junction shows trimming of 7 bases on V and 4 bases on J, and the gene matches do not reach 6 bases of it. From cysteine to phenylalanine, the CDR3 is 13 amino acids long. Only the CDR3 portion is preserved as DNA: 39 bases, with reading frame beginning at the first base. The data derive from a study of T cell responses to AZD1222 COVID-19 vaccine (dated by TCRdb to 2020 to 2022). About the full investigation: A total of 233 trial participants underwent TCR sequencing, of whom approximately 210 received two doses of AZD1222 and approximately 25 received two doses of the MenACWY control vaccine. Enrollment into the trials was organized by age into subgroups of 18-55, 56-69 and 70-plus years, and those subgroups contained roughly 150, 30 and 60 TCR-sequenced participants, respectively. The full study reports these points: Conclusions about previously exposed vaccinees are limited, since just five or six AZD1222 recipients were seropositive for SARS-CoV-2 at baseline. Reportedly, almost half of the unique spike-specific TCRs recognized epitopes lying outside the regions that are mutated in the B.1.351 and B.1.1.7 variants. Vaccine-associated CD4 TCRs spanned the whole spike protein, with dominant responses in regions 160-218 and 743-854. After two AZD1222 doses, both the breadth and the depth of spike-specific TCRs were significantly higher than at day 0 and than in MenACWY recipients. Because no samples from the day 14 peak response were available, repertoires could be characterized only after the peak T cell response. In the small 56-69-year group, the increase in depth fell short of significance, most likely because of low power. Participants were mostly white British and included more females than males, and it was suggested by the authors that clonal diversity may have been underestimated.

The CDR3 regions of human TCRbeta chains were analyzed by immunosequencing. The authors' pipeline ran thus. Repertoire TCRs were matched against a reference library of SARS-CoV-2-specific TCRs generated with the MIRA antigen-specificity platform. Breadth meant the fraction of unique TCRs that were SARS-CoV-2-associated, whereas depth meant the fraction of total T cells that were SARS-CoV-2-associated. Using the MIRA data, each spike-specific TCR was mapped to the spike region that the TCR reacts to and placed in a CD4 or CD8 class. Log10-transformed breadth and depth values were compared by one-way ANOVA with Sidak's multiple comparisons tests. In TCRdb, the immuneACCESS table is reduced to in-frame sequences with V and J assigned. These tables do not hold every clone; where another copy was compared, an unresolved V gene accounts for under half, and the others remain unexplained. For V, J and clone size, that table is used; D and trimming come from the DNA. This sample has over 130,000 clones in its table, and 85% to 90% of those were observed once. The ten most abundant clones make up about 3.1% of the sample.

Taken with the paper, the label for time point translates to: about 28 days (+/-7) after the second vaccine dose. AZD1222 recipients whose second dose came at about 4 weeks and those whose second dose came at about 12 weeks were combined into one group, since spike-specific TCR depth and breadth did not differ between the two schedules. Vaccinee samples came from UK trials COV001 and COV002, including a single-blind randomized controlled phase 2/3 trial of AZD1222 (ChAdOx1 nCoV-19) in healthy adults. For TCRbeta chain sequencing, PBMC samples from trial participants were taken at day 0 and at day 28 after the second dose.

This material consisted of peripheral blood, taken 28 days after the second AZD1222 dose. The chain is assembled from TRBV19 and TRBJ2-5; TRBD2 fits 7 bases in the junction. The TCR comes from an adult who received the AZD1222 COVID-19 vaccine. The nucleotides read TGTGCCAGTAAATGGGAGGGAGCAGAGACCCAGTACTTC. Its translation is CASKWEGAETQYF. The full variable domain, with segments outside the CDR3 supplied by the reference TRBV19 and TRBJ2-5 proteins, appears as DGGITQSPKYLFRKEGQNVTLSCEQNLNHDAMYWYRQDPGQGLRLIYYSQIVNDFQKGDIAEGYSVSREKKESFPLTVTSAQKNPTAFYLCASKWEGAETQYFGPGTRLLVL.